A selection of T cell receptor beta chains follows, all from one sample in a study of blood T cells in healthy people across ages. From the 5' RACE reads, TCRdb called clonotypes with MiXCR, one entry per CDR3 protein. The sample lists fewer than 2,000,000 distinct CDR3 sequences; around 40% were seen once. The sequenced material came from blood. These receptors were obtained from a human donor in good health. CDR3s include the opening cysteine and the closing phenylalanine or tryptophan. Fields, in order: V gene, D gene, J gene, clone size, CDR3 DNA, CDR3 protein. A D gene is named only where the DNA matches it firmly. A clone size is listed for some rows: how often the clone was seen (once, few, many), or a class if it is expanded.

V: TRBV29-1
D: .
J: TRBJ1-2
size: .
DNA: TGCAGCGTCAACGACAGGCTGGGCGACTATGGCTACACCTTC
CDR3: CSVNDRLGDYGYTF

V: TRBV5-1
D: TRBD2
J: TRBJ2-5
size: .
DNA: TGCGCCAGCAGCTGGAACAGCGGGAGCGTCCAAGAGACCCAGTACTTC
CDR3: CASSWNSGSVQETQYF

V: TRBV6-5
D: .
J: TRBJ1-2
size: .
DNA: TGTGCCAGCAGTTCCTGGGGGGGGCACGACGGTTACACCTTC
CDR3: CASSSWGGHDGYTF

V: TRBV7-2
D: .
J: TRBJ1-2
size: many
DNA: TGTGCCAGCAGCTTAAGAGGGACTTACTATGGCTACACCTTC
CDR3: CASSLRGTYYGYTF

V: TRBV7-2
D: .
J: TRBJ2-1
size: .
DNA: TGTGCCAGCAGCTGGGGGAGCAGGAATGAGCAGTTCTTC
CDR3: CASSWGSRNEQFF

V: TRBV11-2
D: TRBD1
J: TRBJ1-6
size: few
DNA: TGTGCCAGCAGCCCTACGGACAGGGGAGATTCACCCCTCCACTTT
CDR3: CASSPTDRGDSPLHF

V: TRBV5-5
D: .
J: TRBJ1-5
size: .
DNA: TGTGCCAGCAGCTTGGATTGGGGGCGCGGTCAGCCCCAGCATTTT
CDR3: CASSLDWGRGQPQHF

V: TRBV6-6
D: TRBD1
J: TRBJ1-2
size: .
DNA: TGTGCCAGCAGTTACTCACCGGGACAGGGAAGTTATGGCTACACCTTC
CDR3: CASSYSPGQGSYGYTF

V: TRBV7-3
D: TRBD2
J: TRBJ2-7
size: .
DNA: TGTGCCAGCAGCCCGGGGACTAGCGGGGGACACGAGCAGTACTTC
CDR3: CASSPGTSGGHEQYF

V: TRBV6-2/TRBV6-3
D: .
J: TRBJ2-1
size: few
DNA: TGTGCCAGCAGTTACGCAATTCGACAGGCATTCTACAATGAGCAGTTCTTC
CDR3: CASSYAIRQAFYNEQFF

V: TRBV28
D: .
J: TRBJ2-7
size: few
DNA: TGTGCCAGCAGTTCTCTCACAGGGCCCTCCTACGAGCAGTACTTC
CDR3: CASSSLTGPSYEQYF

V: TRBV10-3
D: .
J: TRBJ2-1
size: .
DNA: TGTGCCATCATGGGGGCCGACAATGAGCAGTTCTTC
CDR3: CAIMGADNEQFF

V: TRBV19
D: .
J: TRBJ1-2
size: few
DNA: TGTGCCAGTACGATCGTGGTGGAGGGGAAGGACGGCTACACCTTC
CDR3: CASTIVVEGKDGYTF

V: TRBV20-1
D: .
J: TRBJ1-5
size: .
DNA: TGCAGTGCTCCGTCAAATCAGCCCCAGCATTTT
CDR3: CSAPSNQPQHF

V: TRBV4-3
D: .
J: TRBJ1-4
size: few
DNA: TGCGCCAGCAGCCCTTTCGGCGCAACTAATGAAAAACTGTTTTTT
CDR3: CASSPFGATNEKLFF

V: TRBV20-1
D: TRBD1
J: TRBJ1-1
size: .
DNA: TGCAGTGCTCGGCACCTAAGACAGGGACGGGGCACTGAAGCTTTCTTT
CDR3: CSARHLRQGRGTEAFF

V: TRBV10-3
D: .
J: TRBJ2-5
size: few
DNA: TGTGCCACCGCACAGGAAGAGACCCAGTACTTC
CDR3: CATAQEETQYF

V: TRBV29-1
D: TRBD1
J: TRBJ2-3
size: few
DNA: TGCAGCGTTGATAGTAGGCCAGGGGGAACAGATACGCAGTATTTT
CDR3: CSVDSRPGGTDTQYF

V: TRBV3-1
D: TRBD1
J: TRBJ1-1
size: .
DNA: TGTGCCAGCAGCCAAACCTTACAGGGGAGGACTGAAGCTTTCTTT
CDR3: CASSQTLQGRTEAFF

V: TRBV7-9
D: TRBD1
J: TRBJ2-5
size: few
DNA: TGTGCCAGCAGCTTGGCCCGACAGGGGCCAGAGACCCAGTACTTC
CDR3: CASSLARQGPETQYF

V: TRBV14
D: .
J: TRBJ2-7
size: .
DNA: TGTGCCAGCAGCCTCAAGTGGGACGAGCAGTACTTC
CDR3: CASSLKWDEQYF

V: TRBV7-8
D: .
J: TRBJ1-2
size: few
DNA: TGTGCCAGCAGCTTAGAGGGACGGTTCCGCACCTTC
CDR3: CASSLEGRFRTF

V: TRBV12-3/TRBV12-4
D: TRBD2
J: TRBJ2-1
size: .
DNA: TGTGCCAGCAGTTTCGGGGGGGCTAAGCAGTTCTTC
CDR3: CASSFGGAKQFF

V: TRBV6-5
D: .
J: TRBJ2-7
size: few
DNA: TGTGCCAGCAGTTACGCTACTACGGGAGAGCAGTACTTC
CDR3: CASSYATTGEQYF

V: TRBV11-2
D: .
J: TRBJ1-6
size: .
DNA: TGTGCCAGCAGCTCCTACCACGGGAAGAGGGGCAATTCACCCCTCCACTTT
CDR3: CASSSYHGKRGNSPLHF

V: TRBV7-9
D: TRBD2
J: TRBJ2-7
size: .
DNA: TGTGCCAGCAGCTTAGCAACTAGCGGGGGCAGCTCCTACGAGCAGTACTTC
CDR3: CASSLATSGGSSYEQYF

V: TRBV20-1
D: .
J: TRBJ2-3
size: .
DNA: TGCAGTGCCCCCGAGGCTGGGAGAGGCACAGATACGCAGTATTTT
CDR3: CSAPEAGRGTDTQYF

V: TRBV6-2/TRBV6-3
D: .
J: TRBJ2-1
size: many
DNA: TGTGCCAGCAGTTCCGGCCCCTACAATGAGCAGTTCTTC
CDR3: CASSSGPYNEQFF

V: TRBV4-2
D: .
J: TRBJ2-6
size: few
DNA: TGTGCCAGCAGCCAAAACTCCGGGACAAGACGCGCTGGGGCCAACGTCCTGACTTTC
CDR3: CASSQNSGTRRAGANVLTF

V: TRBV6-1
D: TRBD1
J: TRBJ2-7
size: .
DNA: TGTACCAGCACTCATGGCCCAGGGGGCTACGAGCAGTACTTC
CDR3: CTSTHGPGGYEQYF

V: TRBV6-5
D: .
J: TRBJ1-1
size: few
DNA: TGTGCCAGCAGGGCCGGGACGGGCACTGAAGCTTTCTTT
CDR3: CASRAGTGTEAFF

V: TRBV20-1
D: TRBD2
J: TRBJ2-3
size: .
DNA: TGCAGTGCTAGACATCCGAGCGGGAGGACTTCAGATACGCAGTATTTT
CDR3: CSARHPSGRTSDTQYF

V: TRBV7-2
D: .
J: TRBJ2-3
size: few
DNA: TGTGCCAGCAGCTTTAGTGCAGGGACCACAGATACGCAGTATTTT
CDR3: CASSFSAGTTDTQYF

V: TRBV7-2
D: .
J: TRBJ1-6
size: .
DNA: TGTGCCAGCAGCTTAAGTAGGGGAGAAAATTCACCCCTCCACTTT
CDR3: CASSLSRGENSPLHF

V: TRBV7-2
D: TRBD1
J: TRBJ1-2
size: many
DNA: TGTGCCAGCAGCTTGGACGCAGGGGGCTATGGCTACACCTTC
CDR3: CASSLDAGGYGYTF

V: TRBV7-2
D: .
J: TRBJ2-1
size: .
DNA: TGTGCCAGCAGCTTCCAACGATTTGAGGACATGGTCAGCGAGCAGTTCTTC
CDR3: CASSFQRFEDMVSEQFF

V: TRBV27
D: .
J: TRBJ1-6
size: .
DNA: TGTGCCAGCAGTTACCGAACGACAGGTTTTAATTCACCCCTCCACTTT
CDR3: CASSYRTTGFNSPLHF

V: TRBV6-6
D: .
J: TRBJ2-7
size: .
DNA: TGTGCCAGCAGTTGCTCGATTATGGGCGAGCAGTACTTC
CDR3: CASSCSIMGEQYF

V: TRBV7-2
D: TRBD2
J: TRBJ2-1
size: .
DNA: TGTGCCAGCAGCAAAAGAAGCGGGGGGGCCGGCTCCTACAATGAGCAGTTCTTC
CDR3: CASSKRSGGAGSYNEQFF

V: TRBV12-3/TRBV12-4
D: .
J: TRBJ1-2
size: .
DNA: TGTGCCAGCAGTCCCTACATAGCTAACTATGGCTACACCTTC
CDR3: CASSPYIANYGYTF

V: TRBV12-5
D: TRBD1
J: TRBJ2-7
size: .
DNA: TGTGCTAGTGGTTTTTGGACAGGGGGTGACGAGCAGTACTTC
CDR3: CASGFWTGGDEQYF

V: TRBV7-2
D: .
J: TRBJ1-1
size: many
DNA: TGTGCCAGCAGTTTGGAGTACACTGAAGCTTTCTTT
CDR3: CASSLEYTEAFF

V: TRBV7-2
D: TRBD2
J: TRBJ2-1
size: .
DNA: TGTGCCAGCAGCCTTACCGGGACTAGCAATAAGTTCTTC
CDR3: CASSLTGTSNKFF

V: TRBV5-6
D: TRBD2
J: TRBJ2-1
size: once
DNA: TGTGCCAGCAGCGGTCTGGGGCGGGAGTACAATGAGCAGTTCTTC
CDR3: CASSGLGREYNEQFF

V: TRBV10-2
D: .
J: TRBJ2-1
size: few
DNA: TGCGCCAGCGCCCTTGGGGAGAATGAGCAGTTCTTC
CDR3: CASALGENEQFF

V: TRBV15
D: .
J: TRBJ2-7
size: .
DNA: TGTACCACCAGCAGAAGGGACCCGGGAAACGAGCAGTACTTC
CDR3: CTTSRRDPGNEQYF

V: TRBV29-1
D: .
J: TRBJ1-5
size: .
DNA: TGCAGCGCTAGACAGGCGATCAATCAGCCCCAGCATTTT
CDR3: CSARQAINQPQHF

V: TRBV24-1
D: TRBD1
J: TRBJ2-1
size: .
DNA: TGTGCCACCAGGACCAAGACAGGGAGCACCGGTGAGCAGTTCTTC
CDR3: CATRTKTGSTGEQFF

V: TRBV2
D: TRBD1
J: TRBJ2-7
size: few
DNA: TGTGCCAGACAAAACAGGGGGGCCTACGAGCAGTACTTC
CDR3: CARQNRGAYEQYF

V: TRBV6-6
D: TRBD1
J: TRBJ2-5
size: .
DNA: TGTGCCAGCAGTTACTTCGGACAGGGTCAAGAGACCCAGTACTTC
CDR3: CASSYFGQGQETQYF

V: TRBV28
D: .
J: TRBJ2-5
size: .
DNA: TGTGCCAGCAGTTTAGCCCCGGGTTTCCAGACCCAGTACTTC
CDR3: CASSLAPGFQTQYF